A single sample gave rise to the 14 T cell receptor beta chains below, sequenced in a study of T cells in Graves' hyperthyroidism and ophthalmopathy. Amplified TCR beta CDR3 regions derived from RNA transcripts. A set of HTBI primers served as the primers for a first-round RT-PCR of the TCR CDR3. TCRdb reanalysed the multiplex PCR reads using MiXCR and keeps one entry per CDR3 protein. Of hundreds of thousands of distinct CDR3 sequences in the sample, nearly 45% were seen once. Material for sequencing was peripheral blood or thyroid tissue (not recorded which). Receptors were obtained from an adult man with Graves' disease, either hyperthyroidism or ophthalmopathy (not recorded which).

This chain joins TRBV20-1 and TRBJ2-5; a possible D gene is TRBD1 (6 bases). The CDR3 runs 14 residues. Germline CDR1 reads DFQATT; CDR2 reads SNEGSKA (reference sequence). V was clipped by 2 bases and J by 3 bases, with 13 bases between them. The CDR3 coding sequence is TGCAGTGCTAGATCCGGCAGGGGAAAAGAGACCCAGTACTTC. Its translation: CSARSGRGKETQYF.

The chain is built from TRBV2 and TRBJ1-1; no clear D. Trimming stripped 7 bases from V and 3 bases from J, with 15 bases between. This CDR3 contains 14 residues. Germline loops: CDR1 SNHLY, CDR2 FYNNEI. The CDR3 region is CASTFTAPDTEAFF. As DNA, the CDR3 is TGTGCCAGCACCTTTACAGCGCCTGACACTGAAGCTTTCTTT.

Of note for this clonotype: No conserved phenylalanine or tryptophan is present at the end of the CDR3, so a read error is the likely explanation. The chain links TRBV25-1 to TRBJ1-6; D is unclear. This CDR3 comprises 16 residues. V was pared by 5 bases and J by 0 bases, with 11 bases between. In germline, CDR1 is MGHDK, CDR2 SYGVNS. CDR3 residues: CASSYGESSYNSPLHL. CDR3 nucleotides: TGTGCCAGCAGTTACGGGGAGAGCTCCTATAATTCACCCCTCCACCTT.

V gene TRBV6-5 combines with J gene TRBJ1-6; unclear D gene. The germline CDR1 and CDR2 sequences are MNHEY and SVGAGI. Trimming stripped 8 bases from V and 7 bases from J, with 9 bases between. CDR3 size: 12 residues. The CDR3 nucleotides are TGTGCCAGCGGGTTTTCCAATTCACCCCTCCACTTT. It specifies CASGFSNSPLHF.

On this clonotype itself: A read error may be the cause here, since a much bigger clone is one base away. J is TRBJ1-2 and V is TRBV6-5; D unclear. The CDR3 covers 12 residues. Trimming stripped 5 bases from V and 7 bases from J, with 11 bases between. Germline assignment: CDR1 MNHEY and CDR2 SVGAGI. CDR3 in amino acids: CASSESYGGYTF. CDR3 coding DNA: TGTGCCAGCAGTGAGTCTTATGGTGGCTACACCTTC.

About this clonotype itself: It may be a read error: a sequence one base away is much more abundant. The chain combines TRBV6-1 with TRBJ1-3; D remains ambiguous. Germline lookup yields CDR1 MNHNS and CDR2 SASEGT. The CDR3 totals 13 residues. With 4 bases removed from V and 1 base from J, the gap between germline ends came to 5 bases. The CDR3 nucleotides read TGTGCCAGCAGTGCAGGTTCTGGAAACACCATATATTTT. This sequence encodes CASSAGSGNTIYF.

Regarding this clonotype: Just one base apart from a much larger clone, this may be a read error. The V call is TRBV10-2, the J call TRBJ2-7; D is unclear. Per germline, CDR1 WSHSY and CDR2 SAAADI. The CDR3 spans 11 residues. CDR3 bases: TGTGCCAGCAGTGACGGCCGTGAGCAGTACTTC. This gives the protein CASSDGREQYF.

The DNA for the CDR3 is TGTGCCAGCAGCCCATACCAGGGTAACACTGAAGCTTTCTTT. It encodes CASSPYQGNTEAFF. This chain connects TRBV9 to TRBJ1-1, with D possibly TRBD1 on 5 matching bases. Trimming removed 4 bases from V and 2 bases from J, with 12 bases in between. The CDR3 covers 14 residues. CDR1 and CDR2 from the germline V gene are SGDLS and YYNGEE.

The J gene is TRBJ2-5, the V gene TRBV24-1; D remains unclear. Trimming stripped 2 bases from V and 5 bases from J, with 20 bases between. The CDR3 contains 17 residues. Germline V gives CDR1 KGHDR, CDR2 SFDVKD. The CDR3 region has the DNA TGTGCCACCAGTGATTCTACGGACGGAGCAGATCAGGAGACCCAGTACTTC. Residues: CATSDSTDGADQETQYF.

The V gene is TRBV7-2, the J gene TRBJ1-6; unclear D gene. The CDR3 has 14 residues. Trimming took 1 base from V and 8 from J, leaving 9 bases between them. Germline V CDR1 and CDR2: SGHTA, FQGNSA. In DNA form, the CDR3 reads TGTGCCAGCAGCTTAGTCCGGGCTCATTCACCCCTCCACTTT. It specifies CASSLVRAHSPLHF.

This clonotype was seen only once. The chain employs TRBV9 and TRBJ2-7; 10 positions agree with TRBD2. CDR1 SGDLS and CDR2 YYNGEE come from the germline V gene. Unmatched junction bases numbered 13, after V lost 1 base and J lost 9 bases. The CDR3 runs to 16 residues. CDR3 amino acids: CASSVLAGVPVSGQYF. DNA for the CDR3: TGTGCCAGCAGCGTACTAGCGGGAGTCCCTGTCTCAGGGCAGTACTTC.

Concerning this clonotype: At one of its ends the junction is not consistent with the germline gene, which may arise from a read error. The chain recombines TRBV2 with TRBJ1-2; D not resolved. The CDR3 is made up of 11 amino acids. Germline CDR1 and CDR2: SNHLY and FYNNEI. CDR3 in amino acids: CATSVGPENTF. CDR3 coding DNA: TGTGCCACCAGTGTTGGCCCTGAGAACACCTTC.

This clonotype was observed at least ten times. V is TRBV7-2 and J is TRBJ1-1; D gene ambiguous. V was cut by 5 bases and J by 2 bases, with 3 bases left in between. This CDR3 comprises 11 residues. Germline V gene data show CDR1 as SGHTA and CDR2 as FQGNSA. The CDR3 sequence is CASSHNTEAFF. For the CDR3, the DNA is TGTGCCAGCAGCCACAACACTGAAGCTTTCTTT.

CDR3 protein: CSLGSGYTF. Written as DNA, the CDR3 is TGCAGCTTGGGATCTGGCTACACCTTC. The rearrangement uses TRBV29-1 and TRBJ1-2; D is unresolved. The CDR3 contains 9 residues. Germline loops: CDR1 SQVTM, CDR2 ANQGSEA. The germline V and J ends were trimmed by 8 bases and 7 bases, with 8 bases remaining between them. The whole variable domain, remainder taken from reference TRBV29-1 and TRBJ1-2, is SAVISQKPSRDICQRGTSLTIQCQVDSQVTMMFWYRQQPGQSLTLIATANQGSEATYESGFVIDKFPISRPNLTFSTLTVSNMSPEDSSIYLCSLGSGYTFGSGTRLTVV.